The sequence of this T cell receptor (beta chain) was determined in a study of control samples from healthy donors and cancer patients. Assay: immunoSEQ multiplex PCR; the TCRdb copy retains only in-frame clones and omits some. The data show approximately 150,000 clones, with around 94% seen just once and under 15% held by the top ten. The ends were cut back, 4 bases at V and 2 bases at J, with 15 bases in the middle. This CDR3 comprises 16 residues. CDR1 and CDR2 from the germline V gene are KGHDR and SFDVKD. The chain uses TRBV24-1 and TRBJ2-3; weak D call: TRBD2 (6 bases). The specimen sequenced was blood. The sequence was collected from a man aged 35 to 55 in good health. CDR3 sequence reads: CATSEGTSQITDTQYF. The CDR3 nucleotides are TGTGCCACCAGTGAAGGGACTTCACAGATCACAGATACGCAGTATTTT.